This T cell receptor (beta chain) comes out of a study of blood T cell repertoires in COVID-19. Overall study context: From T cells, B-cell-depleted T cells, or PBMCs came the material, which was cDNA or gDNA.

The CDR3 sequence is 16 residues long. Germline V gene sequence: CDR1 SGHTA, CDR2 FQGNSA. V dropped 5 bases and J dropped 7; count of bases not matched to a gene: 12. In the original workflow: It was from reference gene primer amplification that nucleated cell counts were estimated. The data were produced by immunoSEQ multiplex PCR, yet TCRdb's version contains in-frame clones alone and is incomplete. Clone size and V and J calls were adopted from that table, with D and trimming inferred from the DNA. Here the sample spans about 220,000 clones, about 87% being singletons. Donors of Cohort 3 who recovered were those that had two negative PCRs, clearance, or symptom resolution.

The gene calls are TRBV7-2 and TRBJ2-3, with TRBD1 matching 10 bases. The TCR originated in a woman in her twenties or thirties who had recovered from COVID-19. Sequencing was done on a sample of PBMCs or T cells enriched from blood (not recorded which). The CDR3 spells CASSQWDRGAVNTQYF. The CDR3 DNA reads TGTGCCAGCAGCCAGTGGGACAGGGGAGCCGTAAATACGCAGTATTTT.